Listed below are T cell receptor beta chains from one sample, sequenced in a study of CD8 T cells in ankylosing spondylitis. TCRdb recomputed calls from the 5' RACE reads with MiXCR, one row per CDR3 protein. The sample has 150,000 to 250,000 distinct CDR3 sequences, over 10% seen once. The sequencing sample was made of blood, either unsorted or a sorted T cell fraction (not recorded which). All receptors derive from a male donor with ankylosing spondylitis or in good health (not recorded which). The CDR3 runs from the conserved cysteine through the conserved F or W. The D gene is left open where the match is weak. Not all rows give a size; the values are once, few, many and, for expanded clones, a class.

J gene,D gene,clone size,V gene,CDR3 protein,CDR3 DNA
TRBJ2-2,.,many,TRBV11-2,CASSFGHNTGELFF,TGTGCCAGCAGCTTCGGACACAACACCGGGGAGCTGTTTTTT
TRBJ2-7,.,few,TRBV7-6,CASSSTYGVLSYEQYF,TGTGCCAGCAGCTCGACGTACGGAGTTCTCTCCTACGAGCAGTACTTC
TRBJ2-6,TRBD1,few,TRBV4-1,CASSQDRFSGANVLTF,TGCGCCAGCAGCCAGGACAGGTTCTCTGGGGCCAACGTCCTGACTTTC
TRBJ2-3,.,.,TRBV6-1,CASSEQGTDTQYF,TGTGCCAGCAGTGAACAGGGGACAGATACGCAGTATTTT
TRBJ2-5,.,.,TRBV2,CASSEQGNSETQYF,TGTGCCAGCAGTGAGCAGGGGAATTCGGAGACCCAGTACTTC
TRBJ2-5,.,few,TRBV2,CASSVGGLQETQYF,TGTGCCAGCAGTGTTGGGGGACTCCAAGAGACCCAGTACTTC
TRBJ2-2,.,.,TRBV12-5,CASGLVRGQLNTGELFF,TGTGCTAGTGGTTTGGTTCGGGGTCAGCTGAACACCGGGGAGCTGTTTTTT
TRBJ2-7,.,.,TRBV13,CASSLNNRANEQYF,TGTGCCAGCAGCTTAAATAACAGGGCAAACGAGCAGTACTTC
TRBJ2-1,TRBD2,.,TRBV11-1,CASSPGTSGGAAYNEQFF,TGTGCCAGCAGCCCTGGGACTAGCGGGGGGGCGGCCTACAATGAGCAGTTCTTC
TRBJ2-7,TRBD1,many,TRBV12-3/TRBV12-4,CASSLWDRGEQYF,TGTGCCAGCAGTTTATGGGACAGGGGCGAGCAGTACTTC
TRBJ2-1,.,many,TRBV12-3/TRBV12-4,CASSLAKNEQFF,TGTGCCAGCAGTTTAGCAAAGAATGAGCAGTTCTTC
TRBJ2-3,.,many,TRBV7-2,CASSLGVISTDTQYF,TGTGCCAGCAGCTTAGGTGTAATAAGCACAGATACGCAGTATTTT
TRBJ2-7,TRBD2,few,TRBV7-8,CASSWKPGLAEISYEQYF,TGTGCCAGCAGCTGGAAGCCGGGACTAGCGGAAATCTCCTACGAGCAGTACTTC
TRBJ1-2,TRBD1,.,TRBV9,CASSPGQASRGYGYTF,TGTGCCAGCAGCCCCGGACAGGCCTCCCGCGGCTATGGCTACACCTTC
TRBJ2-7,TRBD2,.,TRBV4-1,CASSQASGTPYEQYF,TGCGCCAGCAGCCAAGCTAGCGGAACACCCTACGAGCAGTACTTC
TRBJ2-1,TRBD1,many,TRBV4-1,CASSQEGRTGIDNEQFF,TGCGCCAGCAGCCAAGAGGGGCGGACAGGGATCGACAATGAGCAGTTCTTC
TRBJ1-1,.,many,TRBV7-8,CASSSGGGLTEAFF,TGTGCCAGCAGCTCCGGGGGGGGGCTGACTGAAGCTTTCTTT
TRBJ2-5,.,.,TRBV6-5,CASSSVGSEETQYF,TGTGCCAGCAGTTCAGTCGGGAGTGAAGAGACCCAGTACTTC
TRBJ2-5,.,few,TRBV14,CASSLDYRGQETQYF,TGTGCCAGCAGCCTGGACTACCGGGGGCAAGAGACCCAGTACTTC
TRBJ1-5,.,many,TRBV6-1,CASSEAADNQPQHF,TGTGCCAGCAGTGAAGCGGCAGACAATCAGCCCCAGCATTTT
TRBJ1-4,.,.,TRBV2,CASSEGRATNEKLFF,TGTGCCAGCAGTGAAGGGCGGGCAACTAATGAAAAACTGTTTTTT
TRBJ1-2,.,.,TRBV7-8,CASSLEFKTAYGYTF,TGTGCCAGCAGCTTAGAATTTAAAACCGCCTATGGCTACACCTTC
TRBJ1-2,.,few,TRBV4-1,CASSQDRSSLNYGYTF,TGCGCCAGCAGCCAAGATAGAAGTTCCCTTAACTATGGCTACACCTTC
TRBJ2-1,TRBD1,many,TRBV5-1,CASSLDQGVYNEQFF,TGCGCCAGCAGCTTGGACCAGGGGGTCTACAATGAGCAGTTCTTC
TRBJ2-1,.,.,TRBV10-3,CAISEVQVVENEQFF,TGTGCCATCAGTGAGGTACAGGTGGTTGAGAATGAGCAGTTCTTC
TRBJ1-2,.,few,TRBV6-5,CASSYGPVYGYTF,TGTGCCAGCAGTTACGGGCCGGTCTATGGCTACACCTTC
TRBJ1-5,TRBD1,.,TRBV27,CASSATVGDRSQHF,TGTGCCAGCAGTGCCACCGTTGGGGACAGGTCCCAGCATTTT
TRBJ2-7,TRBD1,.,TRBV20-1,CSAPSGTGSYEQYF,TGCAGTGCTCCGTCCGGGACAGGATCCTACGAGCAGTACTTC
TRBJ2-1,.,many,TRBV15,CATSRDLRGKGEQFF,TGTGCCACCAGCAGAGATCTGAGGGGGAAGGGTGAGCAGTTCTTC
TRBJ2-3,TRBD2,.,TRBV4-1,CASSQDGVAGGPLFFTDTQYF,TGCGCCAGCAGCCAAGATGGGGTAGCGGGAGGGCCTTTATTTTTCACAGATACGCAGTATTTT
TRBJ2-1,TRBD2,many,TRBV5-1,CASSLREPGLIPNEQFF,TGCGCCAGCAGCTTGCGGGAACCGGGACTAATCCCAAATGAGCAGTTCTTC
TRBJ2-2,.,few,TRBV9,CASSDAGELFF,TGTGCCAGCAGCGACGCCGGGGAGCTGTTTTTT
TRBJ1-1,TRBD1,.,TRBV29-1,CSVQGAGEAFF,TGCAGCGTTCAGGGGGCTGGTGAAGCTTTCTTT
TRBJ2-3,.,.,TRBV5-1,CASSPGETDTQYF,TGCGCCAGCAGCCCCGGAGAAACAGATACGCAGTATTTT
TRBJ1-2,.,.,TRBV30,CAWGLNDYGYTF,TGTGCCTGGGGACTGAACGACTATGGCTACACCTTC
TRBJ2-7,TRBD1,many,TRBV27,CASSHGQGYEQYF,TGTGCCAGCAGTCACGGACAGGGGTACGAGCAGTACTTC
TRBJ2-7,TRBD1,.,TRBV4-2,CASSLPMGDGTGDPGQYF,TGTGCCAGCAGCCTTCCGATGGGGGATGGGACAGGGGATCCGGGTCAGTACTTC
TRBJ2-3,.,.,TRBV4-1,CASSHLKWADTQYF,TGCGCCAGCAGCCATTTGAAATGGGCAGATACGCAGTATTTT
TRBJ2-1,.,few,TRBV10-2,CASSVAGGANEQFF,TGCGCCAGCAGCGTTGCAGGCGGGGCCAATGAGCAGTTCTTC
TRBJ2-1,TRBD2,.,TRBV5-4,CASSLAPAGVPNEQFF,TGTGCCAGCAGCTTGGCCCCAGCGGGAGTACCAAATGAGCAGTTCTTC
TRBJ2-3,.,.,TRBV12-3/TRBV12-4,CASSPGGGSADTQYF,TGTGCCAGCAGTCCAGGGGGCGGGAGCGCAGATACGCAGTATTTT
TRBJ1-1,TRBD1,.,TRBV5-1,CASSSGTDLGEAFF,TGCGCCAGCAGCTCCGGGACAGACCTTGGTGAAGCTTTCTTT
TRBJ2-7,.,few,TRBV5-1,CASSLGDSFYEQYF,TGCGCCAGCAGCTTAGGGGATTCCTTCTACGAGCAGTACTTC
TRBJ2-2,.,few,TRBV6-1,CASSDGTEAGELFF,TGTGCCAGCAGTGACGGGACGGAAGCCGGGGAGCTGTTTTTT
TRBJ2-7,.,few,TRBV27,CASSSGGSRGTYEQYF,TGTGCCAGCAGCTCCGGCGGATCGCGGGGCACCTACGAGCAGTACTTC
TRBJ2-3,TRBD2,.,TRBV11-3,CASSLGLAGVSTDTQYF,TGTGCCAGCAGCTTGGGACTAGCGGGAGTGAGCACAGATACGCAGTATTTT